The next 6 T cell receptor beta chains were all read from a single sample in a study of blood T cell repertoires in COVID-19. TCRdb's copy holds only in-frame clones and misses some; the assay was immunoSEQ multiplex PCR. The repertoire has 80,000 to 90,000 clones, approximately 90% of them found once; the top ten carry 5.4%. Material: peripheral blood. These TCRs come from a man in his fifties or sixties with acute or convalescent COVID-19.

This chain connects TRBV9 to TRBJ2-3, with D unresolved. Germline lookup yields CDR1 SGDLS and CDR2 YYNGEE. The CDR3 contains 15 residues. Trimming pared 4 bases from V and 0 bases from J, leaving 12 bases between. The CDR3 DNA follows: TGTGCCAGCAGCTCCCGAGGCCAAAGCACAGATACGCAGTATTTT. It specifies CASSSRGQSTDTQYF.

The V gene is TRBV6-2 or TRBV6-3, the J gene TRBJ2-7; 7 nucleotides match TRBD1. The V and J ends lost 5 bases and 2 bases, in that order; junction bases with no gene match: 6. This CDR3 region has 14 residues. CDR1 is MNHEY and CDR2 is SVGEGT in the germline V gene. The CDR3 region is CASSQPGQPYEQYF. The CDR3 coding sequence is TGTGCCAGCAGTCAACCGGGACAGCCCTACGAGCAGTACTTC.

V usage is TRBV27 and J usage is TRBJ1-3; D uncertain. The ends were cut back, 6 bases at V and 0 bases at J, with 18 bases in the middle. This CDR3 region has 17 residues. Looked up from germline, CDR1 is MNHEY and CDR2 is SMNVEV (reference sequence). CDR3 sequence reads: CASSKEAGQSSGNTIYF. Written as DNA, the CDR3 is TGTGCCAGCAGCAAGGAGGCAGGCCAGAGCTCTGGAAACACCATATATTTT.

The chain has TRBV5-1 and TRBJ1-2, with 10 nucleotides matching TRBD1. The germline gives CDR1 SGHRS, CDR2 YFSETQ. CDR3 length equals 14 residues. V lost 4 bases to trimming and J lost 4 bases; unmatched junction nucleotides: 4. The CDR3 protein is CASSLGDRGYGYTF. CDR3 bases: TGCGCCAGCAGCCTTGGGGACAGGGGCTATGGCTACACCTTC.

The rearrangement joins TRBV3-1 (or the pseudogene TRBV3-2) to TRBJ2-5, with TRBD2 identical over 7 bases. After removal of 4 bases from V and 3 bases from J, the junction contained 11 bases not matched to a gene. The CDR3 totals 16 residues. The germline V gene has CDR1 LGHDT and CDR2 YNNKEL (reference sequence). CDR3 amino acids: CASSPRTVAGEETQYF. Here the CDR3 DNA reads TGTGCCAGCAGCCCCCGAACTGTAGCGGGCGAAGAGACCCAGTACTTC.

The CDR3 here is CASSQDRPDSNQPQHF. The CDR3 DNA reads TGTGCCAGCAGCCAGGACAGGCCCGATAGCAATCAGCCCCAGCATTTT. V and J are TRBV7-9 and TRBJ1-5; 7 nucleotides match TRBD1. This CDR3 is 16 amino acids long. The V gene end was trimmed by 5 bases and the J gene end by 0 bases; junction bases not matched to a gene: 7. Germline V gene data show CDR1 as SEHNR and CDR2 as FQNEAQ (reference sequence). Filled out from reference TRBV7-9 and TRBJ1-5, the complete variable domain reads DTGVSQNPRHKITKRGQNVTFRCDPISEHNRLYWYRQTLGQGPEFLTYFQNEAQLEKSRLLSDRFSAERPKGSFSTLEIQRTEQGDSAMYLCASSQDRPDSNQPQHFGDGTRLSIL.